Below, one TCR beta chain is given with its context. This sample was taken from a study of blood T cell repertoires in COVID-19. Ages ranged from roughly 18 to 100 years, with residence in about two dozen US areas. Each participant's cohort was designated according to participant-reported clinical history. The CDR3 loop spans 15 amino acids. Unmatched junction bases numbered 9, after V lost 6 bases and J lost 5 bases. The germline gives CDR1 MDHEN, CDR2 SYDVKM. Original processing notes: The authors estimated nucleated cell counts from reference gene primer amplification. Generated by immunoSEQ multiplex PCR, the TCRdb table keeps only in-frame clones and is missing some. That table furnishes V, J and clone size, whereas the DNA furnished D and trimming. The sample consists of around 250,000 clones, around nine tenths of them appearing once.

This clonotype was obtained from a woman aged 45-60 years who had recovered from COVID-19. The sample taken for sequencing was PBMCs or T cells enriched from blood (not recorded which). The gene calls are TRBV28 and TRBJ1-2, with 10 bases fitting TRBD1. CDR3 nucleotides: TGTGCCAGCAGAGACCGGGACAGGGGATGGTATGGCTACACCTTC. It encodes CASRDRDRGWYGYTF.